The present entry profiles one T cell receptor (beta chain) with its context. What it recognizes is unknown. A sample-barcoded 5' primer and a J-beta primer mix were used in a second PCR of about 7 to 11 cycles. TCRdb reprocessed the 5' RACE reads with MiXCR, giving one entry per CDR3 protein. This sample carries 1.5 million to 2 million distinct CDR3 sequences, approximately 50% of them seen once, and the ten largest clones take over 2%. This entry is derived from a study of blood T cells in healthy people across ages. Notes on the study in general: Researchers report that TCR beta diversity correlated strongly with naive T cell percentage. With donor CMV status unknown, expanded clonotype changes were possibly confounded. Roughly linear age-related decline in beta diversity appeared, significant by age 40.

CDR3 length: 13 amino acids. Trimming took 5 bases from V and 6 from J, leaving 12 bases between them. Germline V gene lookup returns CDR1 SGHTA and CDR2 FQGNSA. The sequence was collected from a woman aged 35 to 49 in good health. The chain carries TRBV7-2 and TRBJ2-3; D unresolved. Sequenced input: blood. This CDR3 is CASSVTLVDTQYF. In nucleotides, the CDR3 is TGTGCCAGCAGCGTAACCCTGGTGGATACGCAGTATTTT. Using reference TRBV7-2 and TRBJ2-3 for the parts outside the CDR3, the full variable domain is GAGVSQSPSNKVTEKGKDVELRCDPISGHTALYWYRQSLGQGLEFLIYFQGNSAPDKSGLPSDRFSAERTGGSVSTLTIQRTQQEDSAVYLCASSVTLVDTQYFGPGTRLTVL.